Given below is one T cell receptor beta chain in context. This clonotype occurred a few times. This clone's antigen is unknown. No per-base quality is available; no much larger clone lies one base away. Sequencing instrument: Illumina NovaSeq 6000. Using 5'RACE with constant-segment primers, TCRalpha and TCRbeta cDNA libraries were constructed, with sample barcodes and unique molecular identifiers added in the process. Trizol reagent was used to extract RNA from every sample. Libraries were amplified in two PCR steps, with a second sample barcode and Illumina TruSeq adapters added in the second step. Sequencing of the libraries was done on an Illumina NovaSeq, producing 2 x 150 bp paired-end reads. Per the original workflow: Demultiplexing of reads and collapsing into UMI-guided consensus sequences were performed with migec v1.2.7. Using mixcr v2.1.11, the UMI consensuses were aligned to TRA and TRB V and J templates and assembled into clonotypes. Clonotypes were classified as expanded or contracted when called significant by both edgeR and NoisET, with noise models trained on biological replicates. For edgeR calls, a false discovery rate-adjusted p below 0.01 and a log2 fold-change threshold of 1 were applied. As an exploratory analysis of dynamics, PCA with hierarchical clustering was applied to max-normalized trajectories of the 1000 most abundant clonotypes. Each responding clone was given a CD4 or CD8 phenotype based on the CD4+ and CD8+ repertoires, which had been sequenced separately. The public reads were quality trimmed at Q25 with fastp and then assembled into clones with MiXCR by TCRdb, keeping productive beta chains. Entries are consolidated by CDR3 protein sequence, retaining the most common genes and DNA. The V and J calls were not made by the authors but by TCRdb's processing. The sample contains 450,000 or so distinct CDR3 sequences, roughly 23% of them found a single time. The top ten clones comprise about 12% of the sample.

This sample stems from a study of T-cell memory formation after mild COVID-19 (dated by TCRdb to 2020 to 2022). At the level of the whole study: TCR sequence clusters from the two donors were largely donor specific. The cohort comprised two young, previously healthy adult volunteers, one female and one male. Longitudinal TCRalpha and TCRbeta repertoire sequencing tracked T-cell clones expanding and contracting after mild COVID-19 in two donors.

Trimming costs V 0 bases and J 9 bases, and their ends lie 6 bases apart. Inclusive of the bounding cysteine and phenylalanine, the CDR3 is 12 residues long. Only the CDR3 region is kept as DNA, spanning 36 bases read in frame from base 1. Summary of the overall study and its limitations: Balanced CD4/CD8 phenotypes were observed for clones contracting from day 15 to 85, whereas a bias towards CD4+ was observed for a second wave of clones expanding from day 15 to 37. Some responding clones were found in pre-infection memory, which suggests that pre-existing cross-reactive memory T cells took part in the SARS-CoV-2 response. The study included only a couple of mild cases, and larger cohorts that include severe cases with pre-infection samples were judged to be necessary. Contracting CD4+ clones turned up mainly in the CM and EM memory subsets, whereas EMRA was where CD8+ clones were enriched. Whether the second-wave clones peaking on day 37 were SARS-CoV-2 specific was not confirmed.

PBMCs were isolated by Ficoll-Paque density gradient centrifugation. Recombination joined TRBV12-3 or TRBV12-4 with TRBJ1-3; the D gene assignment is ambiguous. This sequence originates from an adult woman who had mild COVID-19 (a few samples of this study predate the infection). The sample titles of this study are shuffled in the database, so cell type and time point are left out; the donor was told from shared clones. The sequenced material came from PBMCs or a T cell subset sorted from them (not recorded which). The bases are TGTGCCAGCAGTTTAGCCGGCGGCACCATATATTTT. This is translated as CASSLAGGTIYF.